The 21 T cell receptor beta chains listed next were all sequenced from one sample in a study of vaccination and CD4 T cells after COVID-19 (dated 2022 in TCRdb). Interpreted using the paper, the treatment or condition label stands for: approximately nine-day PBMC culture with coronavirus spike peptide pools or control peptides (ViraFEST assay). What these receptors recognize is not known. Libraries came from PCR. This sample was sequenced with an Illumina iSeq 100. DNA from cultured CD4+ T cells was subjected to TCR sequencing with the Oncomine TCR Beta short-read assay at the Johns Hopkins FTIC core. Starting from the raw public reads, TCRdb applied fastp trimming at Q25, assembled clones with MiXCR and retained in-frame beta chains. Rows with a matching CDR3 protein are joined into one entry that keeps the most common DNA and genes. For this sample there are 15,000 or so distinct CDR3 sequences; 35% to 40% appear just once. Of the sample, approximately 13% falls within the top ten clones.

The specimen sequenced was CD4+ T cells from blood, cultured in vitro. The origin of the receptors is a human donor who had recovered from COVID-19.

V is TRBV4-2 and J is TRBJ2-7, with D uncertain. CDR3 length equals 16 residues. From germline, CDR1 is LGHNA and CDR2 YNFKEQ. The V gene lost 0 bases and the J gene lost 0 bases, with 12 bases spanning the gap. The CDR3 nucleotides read TGTGCCAGCAGCCAAGAGTACAGCGAGCCCTCCTACGAGCAGTACTTC. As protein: CASSQEYSEPSYEQYF.

The CDR3 protein is CSARGTSYADTQYF. The CDR3 DNA sequence: TGCAGTGCTAGGGGGACTAGTTATGCAGATACGCAGTATTTT. The rearrangement joins TRBV20-1 to TRBJ2-3, with TRBD2 matching over 8 bases. CDR3 length: 14 amino acids. J was trimmed by 4 bases and V by 3 bases; bases with no gene match: 6. CDR1 is DFQATT, CDR2 SNEGSKA, per germline (reference sequence).

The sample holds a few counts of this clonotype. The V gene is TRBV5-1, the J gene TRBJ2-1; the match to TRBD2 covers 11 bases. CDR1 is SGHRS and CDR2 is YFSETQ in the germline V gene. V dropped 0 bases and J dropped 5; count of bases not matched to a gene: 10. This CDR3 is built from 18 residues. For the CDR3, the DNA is TGCGCCAGCAGCTTGGGACTAGCGGGACGCCGATTCCACAATGAGCAGTTCTTC. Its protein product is CASSLGLAGRRFHNEQFF.

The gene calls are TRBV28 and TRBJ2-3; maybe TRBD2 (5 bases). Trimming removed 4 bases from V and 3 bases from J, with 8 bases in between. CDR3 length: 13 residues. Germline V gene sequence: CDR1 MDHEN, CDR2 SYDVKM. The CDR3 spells CASSSPGTDTQYF. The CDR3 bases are TGTGCCAGCAGTTCCCCGGGAACAGATACGCAGTATTTT. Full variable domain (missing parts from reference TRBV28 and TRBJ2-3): DVKVTQSSRYLVKRTGEKVFLECVQDMDHENMFWYRQDPGLGLRLIYFSYDVKMKEKGDIPEGYSVSREKKERFSLILESASTNQTSMYLCASSSPGTDTQYFGPGTRLTVL.

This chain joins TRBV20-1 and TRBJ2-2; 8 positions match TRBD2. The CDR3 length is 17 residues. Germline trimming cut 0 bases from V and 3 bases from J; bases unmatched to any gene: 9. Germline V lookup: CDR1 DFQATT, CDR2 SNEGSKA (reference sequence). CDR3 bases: TGCAGTGCTAGAGAACTAGCGGTACGAAAGGACACCGGGGAGCTGTTTTTT. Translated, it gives CSARELAVRKDTGELFF.

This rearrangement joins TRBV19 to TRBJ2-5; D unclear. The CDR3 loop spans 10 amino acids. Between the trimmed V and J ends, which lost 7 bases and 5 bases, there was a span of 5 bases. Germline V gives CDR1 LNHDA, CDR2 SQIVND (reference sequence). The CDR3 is CASKRETQYF. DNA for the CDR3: TGTGCCAGTAAGAGGGAGACCCAGTACTTC.

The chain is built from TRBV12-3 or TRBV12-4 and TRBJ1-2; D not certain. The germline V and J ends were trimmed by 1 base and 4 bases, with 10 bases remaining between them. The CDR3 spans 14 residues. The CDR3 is CASSLGRSIYGYTF. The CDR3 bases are TGTGCCAGCAGTTTAGGCAGATCTATCTATGGCTACACCTTC.

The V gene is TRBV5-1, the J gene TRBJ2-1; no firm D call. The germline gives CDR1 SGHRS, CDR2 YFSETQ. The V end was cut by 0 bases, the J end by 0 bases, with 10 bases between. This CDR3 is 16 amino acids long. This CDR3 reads CASSLVVVDSYNEQFF. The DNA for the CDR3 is TGCGCCAGCAGCTTGGTGGTAGTCGACTCCTACAATGAGCAGTTCTTC.

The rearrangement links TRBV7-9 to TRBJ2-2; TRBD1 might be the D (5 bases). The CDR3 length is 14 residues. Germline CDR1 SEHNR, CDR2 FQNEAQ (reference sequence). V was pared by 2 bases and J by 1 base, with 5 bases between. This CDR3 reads CASSLTGNTGELFF. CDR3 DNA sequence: TGTGCCAGCAGCTTAACAGGGAACACCGGGGAGCTGTTTTTT. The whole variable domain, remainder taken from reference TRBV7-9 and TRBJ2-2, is DTGVSQNPRHKITKRGQNVTFRCDPISEHNRLYWYRQTLGQGPEFLTYFQNEAQLEKSRLLSDRFSAERPKGSFSTLEIQRTEQGDSAMYLCASSLTGNTGELFFGEGSRLTVL.

The CDR3 DNA sequence: TGTGCCTGGAGTGTACCGTCCACAAGTTATAATTCACCCCTCCACTTT. Its translation is CAWSVPSTSYNSPLHF. V gene TRBV30 combines with J gene TRBJ1-6, with D unclear. The CDR3 has 16 residues. Germline values: CDR1 GTSNPN, CDR2 SVGIG (reference sequence). Trimming stripped 0 bases from V and 4 bases from J, with 13 bases between.

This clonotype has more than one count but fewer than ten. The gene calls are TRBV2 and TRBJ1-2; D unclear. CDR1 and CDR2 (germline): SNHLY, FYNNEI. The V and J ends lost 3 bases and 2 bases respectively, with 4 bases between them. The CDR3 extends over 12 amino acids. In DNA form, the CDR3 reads TGTGCCAGCAGTGACAGGAACTATGGCTACACCTTC. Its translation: CASSDRNYGYTF.

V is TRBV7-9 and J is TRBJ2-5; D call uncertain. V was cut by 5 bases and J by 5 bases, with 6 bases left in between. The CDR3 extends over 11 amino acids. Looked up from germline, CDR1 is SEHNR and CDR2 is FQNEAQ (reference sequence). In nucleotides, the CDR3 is TGTGCCAGCAGCGGTTCGGAGACCCAGTACTTC. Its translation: CASSGSETQYF.

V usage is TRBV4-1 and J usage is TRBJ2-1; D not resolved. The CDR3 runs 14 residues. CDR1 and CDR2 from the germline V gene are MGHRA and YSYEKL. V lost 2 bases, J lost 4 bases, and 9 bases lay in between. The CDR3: CASSQSGYYNEQFF. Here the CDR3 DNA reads TGCGCCAGCAGCCAATCCGGATATTACAATGAGCAGTTCTTC.

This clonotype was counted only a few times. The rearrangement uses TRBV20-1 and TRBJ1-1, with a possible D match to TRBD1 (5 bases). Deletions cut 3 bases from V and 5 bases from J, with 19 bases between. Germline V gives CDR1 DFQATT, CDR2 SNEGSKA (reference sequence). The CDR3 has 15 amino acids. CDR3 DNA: TGCAGTGCTAGGATAACAGGTTTTCGGGGAACTGAAGCTTTCTTT. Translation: CSARITGFRGTEAFF.

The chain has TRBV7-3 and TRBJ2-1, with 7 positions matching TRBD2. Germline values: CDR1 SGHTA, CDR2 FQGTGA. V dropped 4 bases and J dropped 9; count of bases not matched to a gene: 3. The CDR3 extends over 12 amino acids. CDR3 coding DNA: TGTGCCAGCAGCTCTAGCGGCGGTGAGCAGTTCTTC. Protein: CASSSSGGEQFF.

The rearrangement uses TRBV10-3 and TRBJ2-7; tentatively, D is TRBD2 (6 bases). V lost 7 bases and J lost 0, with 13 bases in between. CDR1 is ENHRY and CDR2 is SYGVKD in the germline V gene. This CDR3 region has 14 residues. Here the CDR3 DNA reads TGTGCCATCAAACCGGGACTTGACTCCTACGAGCAGTACTTC. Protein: CAIKPGLDSYEQYF.

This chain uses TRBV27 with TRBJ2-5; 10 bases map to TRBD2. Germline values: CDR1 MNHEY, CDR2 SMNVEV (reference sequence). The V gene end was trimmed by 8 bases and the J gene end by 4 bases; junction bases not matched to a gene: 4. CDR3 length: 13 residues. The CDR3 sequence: CASGLAGAETQYF. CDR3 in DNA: TGTGCCAGCGGGCTAGCGGGAGCAGAGACCCAGTACTTC.

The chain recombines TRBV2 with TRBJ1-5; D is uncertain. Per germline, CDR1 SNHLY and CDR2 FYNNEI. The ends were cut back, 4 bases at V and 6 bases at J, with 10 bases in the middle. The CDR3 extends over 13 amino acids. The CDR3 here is CASSVGAAQPQHF. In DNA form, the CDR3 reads TGTGCCAGCAGTGTAGGAGCGGCTCAGCCCCAGCATTTT.

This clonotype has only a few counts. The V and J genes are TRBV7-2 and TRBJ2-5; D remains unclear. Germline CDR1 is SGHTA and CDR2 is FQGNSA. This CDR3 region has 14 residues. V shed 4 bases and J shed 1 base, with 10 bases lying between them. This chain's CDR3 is CASSYMLSQETQYF. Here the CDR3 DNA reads TGTGCCAGCAGCTACATGCTTTCCCAAGAGACCCAGTACTTC.

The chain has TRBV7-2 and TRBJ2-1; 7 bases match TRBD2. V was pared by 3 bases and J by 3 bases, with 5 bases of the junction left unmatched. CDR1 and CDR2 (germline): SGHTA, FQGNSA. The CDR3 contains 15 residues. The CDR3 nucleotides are TGTGCCAGCAGCTTTGACGGGAGGATCTACAATGAGCAGTTCTTC. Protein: CASSFDGRIYNEQFF.

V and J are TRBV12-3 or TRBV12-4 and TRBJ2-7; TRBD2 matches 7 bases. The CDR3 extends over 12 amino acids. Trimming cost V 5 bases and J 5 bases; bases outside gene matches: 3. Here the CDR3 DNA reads TGTGCCAGCAGTCCTGGGGGGGACGAGCAGTACTTC. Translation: CASSPGGDEQYF.